Sequencing of this TCR beta chain was carried out in a study of control samples from healthy donors and cancer patients. The junction had 9 bases not matched to a gene; V was cut back by 2 bases and J by 7 bases. CDR3 length: 15 amino acids. The germline V gene encodes CDR1 SGDLS and CDR2 YYNGEE. The table came from immunoSEQ multiplex PCR; TCRdb's copy has only in-frame clones and leaves some out. In the table there are over 100,000 clones, about 91% of which are singletons. Input material: blood. The chain links TRBV9 to TRBJ1-2, with 9 positions matching TRBD1. The TCR was taken from a woman aged 18-29 years in good health. The CDR3: CASSVGTGGVAGYTF. DNA for the CDR3: TGTGCCAGCAGCGTTGGAACAGGGGGCGTTGCTGGCTACACCTTC. The complete variable domain, with remaining parts taken from reference TRBV9 and TRBJ1-2, reads DSGVTQTPKHLITATGQRVTLRCSPRSGDLSVYWYQQSLDQGLQFLIQYYNGEERAKGNILERFSAQQFPDLHSELNLSSLELGDSALYFCASSVGTGGVAGYTFGSGTRLTVV.